The sequence of this TCR beta chain was determined in a study of OX40 agonist ivuxolimab in advanced cancers. Study-wide background: Ivuxolimab, which is an agonistic anti-OX40 (CD134) antibody, was administered to the patients. Patients with prior anti-PD-1, anti-PD-L1 or anti-CTLA-4 therapy were eligible; about 41% had some.

Only in-frame clones appear in the TCRdb table, and some are missing; sequencing was by immunoSEQ multiplex PCR. The sample records about 61,000 clones, about four fifths being singletons. Peripheral blood came from all dose cohorts at three timepoints. Study outcomes and limitations: Researchers did not establish what antigens the expanded peripheral T cells target.

Remarks on this clone: No antigen is known for it.

The receptor comes from an adult with an advanced solid tumor such as melanoma, head and neck, liver or kidney cancer. The specimen comprised CD4+ or CD8+ T cells sorted from blood, sampled in a trial of the OX40 agonist ivuxolimab.

The CDR3 sequence: CASSQGGTRDEQYF. CDR3 coding DNA: TGTGCCAGCAGCCAGGGCGGGACTAGAGACGAGCAGTACTTC. The genes are TRBV11-1 and TRBJ2-7, with 8 positions matching TRBD2. CDR1 and CDR2 from the germline V gene are SGHAT and FQDESV (reference sequence). The CDR3 consists of 14 residues. After removal of 5 bases from V and 5 bases from J, the junction contained 8 bases not matched to a gene. The full variable domain, in which reference TRBV11-1 and TRBJ2-7 provide the parts outside the CDR3, is EAEVAQSPRYKITEKSQAVAFWCDPISGHATLYWYRQILGQGPELLVQFQDESVVDDSQLPKDRFSAERLKGVDSTLKIQPAELGDSAMYLCASSQGGTRDEQYFGPGTRLTVT.